Listed below are T cell receptor beta chains from one sample, sequenced in a study of blood T cell repertoires in COVID-19. The assay was immunoSEQ multiplex PCR, and TCRdb's table has in-frame clones only and misses some. Of a few hundred thousand clones detected, about nine tenths appear once; the ten largest clones hold about 10%. Material: PBMCs or T cells enriched from blood (not recorded which). Every receptor here comes from a woman aged 18-29 years who had recovered from COVID-19. Each CDR3 is given with its conserved first and last residue. The D gene is left open where the match is weak. The listing skips clone size in some rows; elsewhere it reads once, few, many or a size class.

D gene	V gene	J gene	clone size	CDR3 protein	CDR3 DNA
.	TRBV5-5	TRBJ1-4	.	CASSLGHIPGKLFF	TGTGCCAGCAGCCTGGGACACATTCCTGGAAAACTGTTTTTT
.	TRBV7-9	TRBJ1-2	.	CASSSGTPNYGYTF	TGTGCCAGCAGCTCAGGGACACCGAACTATGGCTACACCTTC
.	TRBV7-3	TRBJ1-1	.	CASSLLPVRNTEAFF	TGTGCCAGCAGCCTTCTTCCGGTCCGGAACACTGAAGCTTTCTTT
.	TRBV6-5	TRBJ1-4	many	CASRGRKLNEKLFF	TGTGCCAGCAGGGGGCGCAAACTTAATGAAAAACTGTTTTTT
TRBD1	TRBV5-1	TRBJ2-2	few	CASSPGTENTGELFF	TGCGCCAGCAGCCCCGGGACAGAGAACACCGGGGAGCTGTTTTTT
TRBD2	TRBV18	TRBJ2-3	.	CASSPPTSPDTQYF	TGTGCCAGCTCACCACCGACTAGCCCAGATACGCAGTATTTT
.	TRBV2	TRBJ2-1	.	CASRMDLGSYNEQFF	TGTGCCAGCAGAATGGACTTAGGCTCCTACAATGAGCAGTTCTTC
TRBD1	TRBV19	TRBJ1-3	.	CASKGAPGNTIYF	TGTGCCAGTAAGGGGGCGCCGGGAAACACCATATATTTT
.	TRBV6-5	TRBJ1-1	.	CASSPGVTEAFF	TGTGCCAGCAGCCCAGGGGTCACTGAAGCTTTCTTT
.	TRBV2	TRBJ1-6	once	CASSVTVYNSPLHF	TGTGCCAGCAGTGTGACAGTTTATAATTCACCCCTCCACTTT